A selection of T cell receptor beta chains follows, all from one sample in a study of cytomegalovirus exposure and HLA in healthy donors. Only in-frame clones appear in the TCRdb table, and some are missing; sequencing was by immunoSEQ multiplex PCR. The sample gives around 200,000 clones, over 80% of which show up once; approximately 6.5% is in the top ten. The sample taken for sequencing was PBMCs. These receptors all come from a man aged 40-49 years in good health and CMV-seropositive. Each CDR3 is given with its conserved first and last residue. D genes are given only for firm matches. The size of a clone is reported for some rows only, either as once, few or many, or as a class for expanded clones.

-	13	TRBV7-9	TRBJ1-1	-	TGTGCCAGCAGCTTAGGTGAGGCCCAAAAAGCTTTCTTT	CASSLGEAQKAFF
-	14	TRBV10-3	TRBJ2-3	TRBD1	TGTGCCATCAGGGGGACAGGGACCACAGATACGCGGTATTTT	CAIRGTGTTDTRYF
-	12	TRBV29-1	TRBJ1-2	-	TGCAGCGTTGACTTGCAGGACTATGGCTACACCTTC	CSVDLQDYGYTF
few	14	TRBV5-6	TRBJ1-1	-	TGTGCCAGCAGGATGGGCAGCGGTGGCCTGAAAGCTTTCTTT	CASRMGSGGLKAFF
-	13	TRBV11-2	TRBJ1-5	-	TGTGCCAGCAGCTTAAACAGCCGGCCGCCCCAGCATTTT	CASSLNSRPPQHF
-	15	TRBV16	TRBJ2-4	-	TGTGCCAGCAGCCCTAACACTTATACGGGAAACATTCAGTACTTC	CASSPNTYTGNIQYF
-	12	TRBV19	TRBJ2-5	-	TGTGCCAGTAGTCTCACAGGGGAGACCCAGTACTTC	CASSLTGETQYF
-	16	TRBV7-8	TRBJ2-7	TRBD2	TGTGCCAGCAGCTTAGGACTAGCGCGAGGGGGATACGAGCAGTACTTC	CASSLGLARGGYEQYF
-	15	TRBV9	TRBJ2-1	-	TGTGCCAGCAGCCCAAGCGTCGGGGAATACAATGAGCAGTTCTTC	CASSPSVGEYNEQFF
-	14	TRBV2	TRBJ2-7	TRBD1	TGTGCCAGCGAGTCGGCAGGGGGCTTGTACGAGCAGTACTTC	CASESAGGLYEQYF
-	13	TRBV14	TRBJ2-5	TRBD2	TGTGCCAGCAGCCATAGCGGGGGAGAGACCCAGTACTTC	CASSHSGGETQYF
-	14	TRBV7-9	TRBJ2-3	-	TGTGCCAGCAGCTTAGGAGGGCCCACAGATACGCAGTATTTT	CASSLGGPTDTQYF
-	15	TRBV14	TRBJ1-1	TRBD1	TGTGCCAGCAGCCAAATGACAGGGGGCAAGGCTGAAGCTTTCTTT	CASSQMTGGKAEAFF
-	15	TRBV5-1	TRBJ1-1	TRBD1	TGCGCCAGCAGCTTGGCCGGGACAGAGAACACTGAAGCTTTCTTT	CASSLAGTENTEAFF
-	13	TRBV30	TRBJ2-2	-	TGTGCCTGGAGTGTAAGCCGGGACGGGGAGCTGTTTTTT	CAWSVSRDGELFF
-	13	TRBV5-1	TRBJ1-2	-	TGCGCCAGCAGCTTGGTACAGGCCTATGGCTACACCTTC	CASSLVQAYGYTF
-	14	TRBV10-1	TRBJ2-2	-	TGCGCCAGCGCTAGTAGCGGGAACACCGGGGAGCTGTTTTTT	CASASSGNTGELFF
few	15	TRBV7-8	TRBJ2-1	-	TGTGCCAGCAGCTTAGCTGAGTGGAGTTACAATGAGCAGTTCTTC	CASSLAEWSYNEQFF
-	20	TRBV29-1	TRBJ2-1	-	TGCAGCGTTGAAGAAGAAGGGCAGGGACTCCTTTTAAGCTCCTACAATGAGCAGTTCTTC	CSVEEEGQGLLLSSYNEQFF
-	13	TRBV27	TRBJ2-7	-	TGTGCCAGCAGTTTATGGTCGGGGAGCGAGCAGTACTTC	CASSLWSGSEQYF
-	16	TRBV29-1	TRBJ2-3	TRBD1	TGCAGCGTTGAAGGCGGACAGGGGGCCTCTTCAGATACGCAGTATTTT	CSVEGGQGASSDTQYF
-	12	TRBV6-6	TRBJ2-1	-	TGTGCCAGCAGTTCAGGGCGCTATGAGCAGTTCTTC	CASSSGRYEQFF
-	15	TRBV2	TRBJ2-5	TRBD2	TGTGCCAGCAGTGAAGGGGCTAGCGGCCAAGAGACCCAGTACTTC	CASSEGASGQETQYF
-	14	TRBV2	TRBJ2-7	TRBD2	TGTGCCAGCAGTTCCGGGACTAGCGGGACCGAGCAGTACTTC	CASSSGTSGTEQYF
-	12	TRBV7-2	TRBJ1-1	TRBD1	TGTGCCAGCAGCGTACAGGGGGCAGAAGCTTTCTTT	CASSVQGAEAFF
-	16	TRBV27	TRBJ2-3	TRBD2	TGTGCCAGCAGTTTGGGAGCGGGAGGGGTCTCAGATACGCAGTATTTT	CASSLGAGGVSDTQYF
-	14	TRBV19	TRBJ2-2	TRBD1	TGTGCCAGTAGTTGGGGACAGAGGACCGGGGAGCTGTTTTTT	CASSWGQRTGELFF
-	15	TRBV30	TRBJ2-1	TRBD2	TGTGCCTGGAGTCTGGGACTAGCTCGAGACAATGAGCAGTTCTTC	CAWSLGLARDNEQFF
once	17	TRBV30	TRBJ1-1	TRBD1	TGTGCCTGGAGTGTAAAGGACAGGGGGCTCGAGGGCCCTGAAGCTTTCTTT	CAWSVKDRGLEGPEAFF
-	10	TRBV29-1	TRBJ1-1	-	TGCAGCGTTGCGGACAGTGAAGCTTTCTTT	CSVADSEAFF
-	14	TRBV7-3	TRBJ2-1	-	TGTGCCAGCGTAAATAGCGGAGCCAACAATGAGCAGTTCTTC	CASVNSGANNEQFF
-	13	TRBV25-1	TRBJ2-1	TRBD1	TGTGCCAGCAGTGAGCAGGGGGAGCGGGAGCAGTTCTTC	CASSEQGEREQFF
-	13	TRBV18	TRBJ1-1	TRBD1	TGTGCCAGCTCAGATGGACAGGGGTATGAAGCTTTCTTT	CASSDGQGYEAFF
-	15	TRBV11-3	TRBJ2-3	TRBD2	TGTGCCAGCAGCTCTAACGGGACTAGCAGCGGTACGCAGTATTTT	CASSSNGTSSGTQYF
-	16	TRBV27	TRBJ2-1	TRBD1	TGTGCCAGCAGTACAAGGACAGGGAGCTCCTACAATGAGCAGTTCTTC	CASSTRTGSSYNEQFF
-	13	TRBV27	TRBJ1-2	-	TGTGCCAGCAGTTTATCGGGGGCGAGAGGCTACACCTTC	CASSLSGARGYTF
-	16	TRBV10-2	TRBJ2-3	-	TGCGCCAGCAGTGAACCCTCAGGCCCTAGCACAGATACGCAGTATTTT	CASSEPSGPSTDTQYF
once	16	TRBV6-5	TRBJ1-1	TRBD1	TGTGCCAGCAGTTCGGACAGGGGGCGAGTTAACACTGAAGCTTTCTTT	CASSSDRGRVNTEAFF
-	14	TRBV6-5	TRBJ1-1	-	TGTGCCAGCAGTGAAAGGGCGGGGAGCACTGAAGCTTTCTTT	CASSERAGSTEAFF
-	15	TRBV2	TRBJ2-2	TRBD1	TGTGCCAGCAGTGCACAGGGGGTGAGGACCGGGGAGCTGTTTTTT	CASSAQGVRTGELFF
once	13	TRBV2	TRBJ2-7	-	TGTGCCAGCAGCATATCTGAACGGGGCGAGCAGTACTTC	CASSISERGEQYF